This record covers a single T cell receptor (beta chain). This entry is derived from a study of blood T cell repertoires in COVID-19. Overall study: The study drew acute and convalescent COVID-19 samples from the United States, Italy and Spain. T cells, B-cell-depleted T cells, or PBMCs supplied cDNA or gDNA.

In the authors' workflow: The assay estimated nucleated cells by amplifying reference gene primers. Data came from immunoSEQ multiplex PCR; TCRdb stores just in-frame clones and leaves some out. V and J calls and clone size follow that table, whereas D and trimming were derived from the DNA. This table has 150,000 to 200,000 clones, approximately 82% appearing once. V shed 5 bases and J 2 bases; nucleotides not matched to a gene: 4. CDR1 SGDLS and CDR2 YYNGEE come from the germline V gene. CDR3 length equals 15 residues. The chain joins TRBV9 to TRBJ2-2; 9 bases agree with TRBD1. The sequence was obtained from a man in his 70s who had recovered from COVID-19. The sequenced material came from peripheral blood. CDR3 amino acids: CASREDRGNTGELFF. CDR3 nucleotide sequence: TGTGCCAGCAGAGAGGACAGGGGAAACACCGGGGAGCTGTTTTTT.